The 9 T cell receptor beta chains presented below share a single source sample, sequenced in a study of shared clonotypes between healthy human individuals. Repertoires were generated with immunoSEQ multiplex PCR, while TCRdb's copy carries only in-frame clones and drops some. The table lists over a million clones, roughly 96% of them singletons, with about 1.2% in the top ten. Sequenced sample: naive CD4+ T cells sorted from blood. The subset: CD45RA+ positively selected. The receptors derive from a man between 25 and 39 years old in good health.

The chain recombines TRBV29-1 with TRBJ1-5, with D tentatively TRBD1 (5 bases). The V and J ends lost 0 bases and 7 bases respectively, with 13 bases between them. Germline values: CDR1 SQVTM, CDR2 ANQGSEA. This CDR3 is built from 14 residues. The CDR3 nucleotides are TGCAGCGTTGAAGAAGGCGGTTCAGGGCAGCCCCAGCATTTT. It encodes CSVEEGGSGQPQHF. Full variable domain (missing parts from reference TRBV29-1 and TRBJ1-5): SAVISQKPSRDICQRGTSLTIQCQVDSQVTMMFWYRQQPGQSLTLIATANQGSEATYESGFVIDKFPISRPNLTFSTLTVSNMSPEDSSIYLCSVEEGGSGQPQHFGDGTRLSIL.

The V gene is TRBV12-5, the J gene TRBJ2-1, with 8 positions matching TRBD2. J lost 9 bases, V lost 2 bases, and 15 bases had no gene match. The germline CDR1 and CDR2 sequences are LGHNT and FRNRAP. The CDR3 has 17 amino acids. DNA of the CDR3: TGTGCTAGTGGTTTGACCCGGGAGGGACATAAACAACCTGAGCAGTTCTTC. Protein sequence: CASGLTREGHKQPEQFF.

The V gene is TRBV28, the J gene TRBJ1-5, with a weak D call TRBD1 (5 bases). Trimming removed 8 bases at V and 6 bases at J, with 11 bases between. Germline CDR1 reads MDHEN; CDR2 reads SYDVKM. The CDR3 runs 12 residues. The CDR3 sequence: CASRKGVQPQHF. CDR3 nucleotides: TGTGCCAGCCGAAAAGGGGTTCAGCCCCAGCATTTT.

Notes on this clone: Germline is not matched at one junction end, which may reflect a read error. V is TRBV28 and J is TRBJ2-7, with 8 bases that match TRBD1. Germline V CDR1 and CDR2: MDHEN, SYDVKM. This CDR3 spans 12 amino acids. Written as DNA, the CDR3 is TGTGCCAGCAGTTCTCTGGGACAGGACGGGACCTTC. Encoded protein: CASSSLGQDGTF.

The CDR3 spells CASNRQDNEQFF. The DNA of the CDR3 is TGTGCCAGCAATCGACAGGACAATGAGCAGTTCTTC. The chain uses TRBV6-6 and TRBJ2-1; D is perhaps TRBD1 (6 bases). There are 12 residues in the CDR3. The V and J ends lost 7 bases and 5 bases respectively, with 9 bases between them. CDR1 MNHNY and CDR2 SVGAGI come from the germline V gene (reference sequence).

CDR3 amino acids: CASSWGTGDYEQYF. The DNA of the CDR3 is TGTGCCAGCAGTTGGGGGACTGGGGATTACGAGCAGTACTTC. The gene calls are TRBV6-6 and TRBJ2-7, with D possibly matching TRBD2 (6 bases). CDR1 MNHNY and CDR2 SVGAGI come from the germline V gene (reference sequence). The V end lost 4 bases, the J end lost 4 bases, and 14 bases lay between the germline ends. This CDR3 is 14 amino acids long.

This chain links TRBV5-1 with TRBJ1-1; D unclear. This CDR3 region has 13 residues. Per the germline V gene, CDR1 is SGHRS and CDR2 is YFSETQ. V was pared by 0 bases and J by 6 bases, with 9 bases between. DNA of the CDR3: TGCGCCAGCAGCTTGGATTTCGACGCTGAAGCTTTCTTT. Amino acids: CASSLDFDAEAFF.

This chain uses TRBV5-4 with TRBJ1-2; 9 nucleotides agree with TRBD1. This CDR3 is 14 amino acids long. Trimming cost V 2 bases and J 6 bases; bases outside gene matches: 5. Per germline, CDR1 SGHNT and CDR2 YYREEE (reference sequence). The CDR3 loop is CASSLQGAVNGYTF. CDR3 bases: TGTGCCAGCAGCTTACAGGGGGCCGTAAATGGCTACACCTTC.

This chain joins TRBV18 and TRBJ1-2; 7 bases map to TRBD1. This CDR3 region has 17 residues. Germline V gene data show CDR1 as KGHSH and CDR2 as LQKENI. V trimming: 3 bases; J trimming: 0 bases; junction bases outside the gene matches: 10. The chain's CDR3 is CASSPGTVLLANYGYTF. The CDR3 bases are TGTGCCAGCTCACCCGGGACAGTTCTACTAGCTAACTATGGCTACACCTTC.